This is a list of T cell receptor beta chains from one sample in a study of cytomegalovirus exposure and HLA in healthy donors. Profiled with immunoSEQ multiplex PCR; TCRdb holds only in-frame clones, not every one. The sample has around 150,000 clones; around four fifths are singletons. Sequencing was carried out using PBMCs. The receptors come from a boy under 10 years old in good health and CMV-seronegative. The CDR3 runs from the conserved cysteine through the conserved F or W. D genes are given only for firm matches. Size is stated for part of the rows, as once, few or many counts, or as a class when the clone is expanded.

J gene	V gene	clone size	D gene	CDR3 DNA	CDR3 protein
TRBJ2-1	TRBV10-3	NA	NA	TGTGCCATCAGTGCCCTGGGGGCAGGGGATGGGAATGAGCAGTTCTTC	CAISALGAGDGNEQFF
TRBJ2-7	TRBV7-2	NA	NA	TGTGCCAGCAGCTTACCCCTGAGCTACGAGCAGTACTTC	CASSLPLSYEQYF
TRBJ2-1	TRBV7-9	NA	NA	TGTGCCAGCAGCTTGGGCAGTCACAATGAGCAGTTCTTC	CASSLGSHNEQFF
TRBJ2-7	TRBV10-3	NA	NA	TGTGCCATCAGTGAGTCGGGCCGCTACGAGCAGTACTTC	CAISESGRYEQYF
TRBJ2-5	TRBV13	NA	TRBD2	TGTGCCAGCAGCTTATTGGGGAGGGTAGGAGAGACCCAGTACTTC	CASSLLGRVGETQYF
TRBJ1-5	TRBV18	NA	NA	TGTGCCAGCTCACCATATCGGGGGTCCAGTCAGCCCCAGCATTTT	CASSPYRGSSQPQHF
TRBJ2-4	TRBV6-5	NA	TRBD2	TGTGCCAGCAGTTACCCCCAAGGGGAGGGCCGGCGGATTCAGTACTTC	CASSYPQGEGRRIQYF
TRBJ2-7	TRBV4-1	NA	TRBD2	TGCGCCAGCAGCCAAGATCGGACTAGCGGGGATTTGAAGCAGTACTTC	CASSQDRTSGDLKQYF
TRBJ1-2	TRBV18	NA	NA	TGTGCCAGCTCACCAGGGCAGGGTGATGGCTACACCTTC	CASSPGQGDGYTF
TRBJ1-5	TRBV5-8	NA	TRBD1	TGTGCCAGCAGCTTCGTGAGGACAGGGACGGGCAATCAGCCCCAGCATTTT	CASSFVRTGTGNQPQHF
TRBJ2-7	TRBV28	NA	TRBD2	TGTGCCAGCAGTCCTACTAGCGGGGGATTCGAGCAGTACTTC	CASSPTSGGFEQYF
TRBJ2-5	TRBV9	NA	TRBD2	TGTGCCAGCAGCGACGGGACTAGCGGGATGGAGACCCAGTACTTC	CASSDGTSGMETQYF
TRBJ2-7	TRBV10-3	NA	TRBD1	TGTGCCATCAGTGATACTTCGACAGGGGGCCTCTACGAGCAGTACTTC	CAISDTSTGGLYEQYF
TRBJ2-2	TRBV28	NA	TRBD2	TGTGCCAGCAGTTTGCTCATAGCGGGAGGGCCATCCGGGGAGCTGTTTTTT	CASSLLIAGGPSGELFF
TRBJ2-1	TRBV9	NA	TRBD2	TGTGCCAGCAGCGTAGGGACTAGCGGGAGCTTGAATGAGCAGTTCTTC	CASSVGTSGSLNEQFF
TRBJ2-7	TRBV29-1	once	NA	TGCAGCGTTGCCAGCTCAGGGGAAGAGCAGTACTTC	CSVASSGEEQYF
TRBJ2-5	TRBV7-3	NA	TRBD2	TGTGCCAGCAGCTTAGCGGGAGTCGGAGAGACCCAGTACTTC	CASSLAGVGETQYF
TRBJ2-6	TRBV27	NA	TRBD1	TGTGCCAGCAGTCCACGGACAGGGGACCCCTCTGGGGCCAACGTCCTGACTTTC	CASSPRTGDPSGANVLTF
TRBJ2-7	TRBV7-9	once	NA	TGTGCCAGCAGTCCGTCGTTGGCCTTCGTCTCCTACGAGCAGTACTTC	CASSPSLAFVSYEQYF